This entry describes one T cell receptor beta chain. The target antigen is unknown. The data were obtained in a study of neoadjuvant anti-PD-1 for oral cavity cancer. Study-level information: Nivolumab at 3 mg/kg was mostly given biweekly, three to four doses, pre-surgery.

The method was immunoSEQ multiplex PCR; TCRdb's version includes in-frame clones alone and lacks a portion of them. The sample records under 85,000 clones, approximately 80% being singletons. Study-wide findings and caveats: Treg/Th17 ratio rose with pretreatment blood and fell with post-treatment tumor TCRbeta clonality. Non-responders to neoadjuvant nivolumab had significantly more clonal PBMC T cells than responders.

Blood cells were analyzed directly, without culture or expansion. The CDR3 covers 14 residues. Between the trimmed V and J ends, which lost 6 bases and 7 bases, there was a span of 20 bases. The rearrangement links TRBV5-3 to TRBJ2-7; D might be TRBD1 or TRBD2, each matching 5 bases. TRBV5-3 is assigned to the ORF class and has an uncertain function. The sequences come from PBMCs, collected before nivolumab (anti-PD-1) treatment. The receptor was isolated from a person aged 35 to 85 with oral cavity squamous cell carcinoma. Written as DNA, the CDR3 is TGTGCCAGAATTTCGGGGCAGCAGCACGGTGAGCAGTACTTC. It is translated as CARISGQQHGEQYF.